The 9 T cell receptor beta chains reported below all come from one sample, sequenced in a study of T-cell memory formation after mild COVID-19. One entry per CDR3 protein, called by TCRdb with MiXCR from the 5' RACE reads. Of hundreds of thousands of distinct CDR3 sequences in the sample, about an eighth were seen once. Source material: PBMCs or a T cell subset sorted from them (not recorded which). The source is a man between 18 and 29 years old who had mild COVID-19 (a few samples of this study predate the infection). Cell type and time point are not known.

CDR3 sequence reads: CAIRSWDTDTQYF. The CDR3 DNA sequence: TGTGCCATAAGGAGTTGGGACACAGATACGCAGTATTTT. The genes are TRBV6-5 and TRBJ2-3; D gene uncertain. CDR3 length equals 13 residues. Per germline, CDR1 MNHEY and CDR2 SVGAGI. With 10 bases removed from V and 2 bases from J, the gap between germline ends came to 13 bases.

V and J are TRBV7-9 and TRBJ1-1, with D tentatively TRBD1 (6 bases). Looked up from germline, CDR1 is SEHNR and CDR2 is FQNEAQ (reference sequence). Trimming took 5 bases from V and 3 from J, leaving 19 bases between them. CDR3 size: 16 residues. CDR3 in DNA: TGTGCCAGCAGCGTGGGGAGGGGGATGTGGGACACTGAAGCTTTCTTT. It translates to CASSVGRGMWDTEAFF.

This chain joins TRBV27 and TRBJ2-4, with D possibly TRBD2 on 6 matching bases. Germline assignment: CDR1 MNHEY and CDR2 SMNVEV (reference sequence). The CDR3 runs to 15 residues. V lost 5 bases to trimming and J lost 7 bases, with 18 bases between them. The DNA for the CDR3 is TGTGCCAGCAGTCCCACAGGTGCCGGAGGGAACATTCAGTACTTC. Translating it yields CASSPTGAGGNIQYF.

This chain links TRBV5-5 with TRBJ1-2; D is possibly TRBD1 (5 bases). Trimming left V 2 bases short and J 5 bases short, with 13 bases between. This CDR3 has 14 residues. From germline, CDR1 is SGHKS and CDR2 YYEKEE (reference sequence). Here the CDR3 DNA reads TGTGCCAGCAGCTTAACGGGGGTTAGGTATGGCTACACCTTC. Its translation is CASSLTGVRYGYTF.

This clonotype appeared a few times. The rearrangement joins TRBV20-1 to TRBJ2-5; 7 bases match TRBD2. Losses at the gene ends were 6 bases for V and 2 bases for J; bases not matched to a gene: 9. This CDR3 is 14 amino acids long. Germline lookup yields CDR1 DFQATT and CDR2 SNEGSKA (reference sequence). In DNA form, the CDR3 reads TGCAGTGCGCCCCGCTCGGGGGGACAAGAGACCCAGTACTTC. Its protein product is CSAPRSGGQETQYF.

This clonotype was counted many times. The rearrangement uses TRBV7-6 and TRBJ2-7; no definite D call. V was cut by 0 bases and J by 2 bases, with 11 bases left in between. The V gene's germline CDR1 is SGHVS and CDR2 FNYEAQ. The CDR3 is 15 amino acids. CDR3 coding DNA: TGTGCCAGCAGCTTAGCGGTGGGGTGGACCTACGAGCAGTACGTC. Its translation is CASSLAVGWTYEQYV.

The chain is built from TRBV20-1 and TRBJ1-2; D gene uncertain. The CDR3 is 11 residues long. Germline V CDR1 and CDR2: DFQATT, SNEGSKA (reference sequence). Trimming took 6 bases from V and 4 from J, leaving 9 bases between them. The chain's CDR3 is CSAPGVYGYTF. CDR3 DNA sequence: TGCAGTGCCCCGGGCGTCTATGGCTACACCTTC.

The CDR3 reads CASSKDTYNQPQHF. DNA of the CDR3: TGTGCCAGCAGCAAGGACACCTACAATCAGCCCCAGCATTTT. The rearrangement joins TRBV7-8 to TRBJ1-5; possible D gene TRBD1, 5 bases. V shed 5 bases and J shed 3 bases, with 11 bases lying between them. CDR3 length equals 14 residues. Germline values: CDR1 SGHVS, CDR2 FQNEAQ.

This clonotype showed up just a few times. The chain carries TRBV12-3 or TRBV12-4 and TRBJ1-5; D is uncertain. Trimming shortened V by 6 bases and J by 7 bases, and 13 bases separated the two germline ends. The CDR3 has 13 amino acids. CDR3 residues: CASSPTFTQPQHF. DNA for the CDR3: TGTGCCAGCAGCCCGACCTTCACACAGCCCCAGCATTTT.